This is a list of T cell receptor beta chains from one sample in a study of cytomegalovirus exposure and HLA in healthy donors. Produced via immunoSEQ multiplex PCR; TCRdb's table is partial and in-frame only. The profile shows some 130,000 clones, around 63% of them singletons. Sequencing was performed on PBMCs. These receptors all stem from a human donor in good health. CDR3s include the opening cysteine and the closing phenylalanine or tryptophan. D genes are given only for firm matches. Size is stated for part of the rows, as once, few or many counts, or as a class when the clone is expanded.

J	D	size	V	DNA	CDR3
TRBJ1-5	TRBD1	-	TRBV19	TGTGCCAGTAGTCAGGGGGCGGCTGGAGATCAGCCCCAGCATTTT	CASSQGAAGDQPQHF
TRBJ2-7	-	-	TRBV6-1	TGTGCCAGCAGTGCTGGTATGGCAAAAAGCTCCTACGAGCAGTACTTC	CASSAGMAKSSYEQYF
TRBJ2-3	TRBD1	-	TRBV18	TGTGCCAGCTCACCAAACAGGGGGATACAAACAGATACGCAGTATTTT	CASSPNRGIQTDTQYF
TRBJ2-5	TRBD1	-	TRBV5-6	TGTGCCAGCAGCTCGGGACAGTCCATATGGACCCAGTACTTC	CASSSGQSIWTQYF
TRBJ1-1	TRBD1	-	TRBV27	TGTGCCAGCAGTTTTTCGGCAGGGGGGAGCACTGAAGCTTTCTTT	CASSFSAGGSTEAFF
TRBJ2-7	-	-	TRBV28	TGTGCCAGCAGCCAGGATGTCTACGAGCAGTACTTC	CASSQDVYEQYF
TRBJ2-2	TRBD2	-	TRBV7-2	TGTGCCAGCAGCCATTTTGGGGCCGGGACTAGCGGTTCTCCCGGGGAGCTGTTTTTT	CASSHFGAGTSGSPGELFF
TRBJ2-5	TRBD1	-	TRBV5-1	TGCGCCAGCAGCGGGGGGACAGGGACGGAGACCCAGTACTTC	CASSGGTGTETQYF
TRBJ1-4	-	-	TRBV5-1	TGCGCCAGCAGCAACGGACAGACCTCAGAGGGAAAACTGTTTTTT	CASSNGQTSEGKLFF
TRBJ2-3	TRBD1	-	TRBV28	TGTGCCAGCAGTCCATATCCCTCCGGGACAGGGGACACAGATACGCAGTATTTT	CASSPYPSGTGDTDTQYF
TRBJ2-3	-	-	TRBV19	TGTGCCAGTAGTATGGCTTCTAGCGCGTACACAGATACGCAGTATTTT	CASSMASSAYTDTQYF
TRBJ1-4	-	-	TRBV23-1	TGCGCCACCAATGCTGGCAATGAAAAACTGTTTTTT	CATNAGNEKLFF
TRBJ2-3	-	-	TRBV9	TGTGCCAGCAGCGTAGTTGCTAGCCGCACAGATACGCAGTATTTT	CASSVVASRTDTQYF
TRBJ2-3	-	few	TRBV23-1	TGCGCCAGCAGTCACCCGAACAGGGTAGATACGCAGTATTTT	CASSHPNRVDTQYF
TRBJ2-1	TRBD1	once	TRBV7-2	TGTGCCAGCAGTCCCATTTCCGGGACAGGGGGCAATGAGCAGTTCTTC	CASSPISGTGGNEQFF
TRBJ2-1	-	-	TRBV11-3	TGTGCCAGCAGCTTAGGAGTTGGGCAGGGGAGCTCCTACAATGAGCAGTTCTTC	CASSLGVGQGSSYNEQFF
TRBJ2-7	TRBD1	-	TRBV5-4	TGTGCCAGCAGCTCACAGGGGATAGGGAACGAGCAGTACTTC	CASSSQGIGNEQYF
TRBJ2-2	TRBD2	-	TRBV18	TGTGCCAGCTCACTTGGACTAGCGGGAGTCACCGGGGAGCTGTTTTTT	CASSLGLAGVTGELFF
TRBJ1-1	-	-	TRBV18	TGTGCCAGCTCACCCGGGACTGTGAACACTGAAGCTTTCTTT	CASSPGTVNTEAFF
TRBJ1-5	-	-	TRBV5-8	TGTGCCAGCAGCTTGGTCAGGGGCCGTCAGCCCCAGCATTTT	CASSLVRGRQPQHF
TRBJ2-7	TRBD1	-	TRBV5-4	TGTGCCAGCAGCGGGTGGACAGGGAACTACGAGCAGTACTTC	CASSGWTGNYEQYF
TRBJ2-2	-	-	TRBV2	TGTGCCAGCAGGAGGGAGGCCGGGGAGCTGTTTTTT	CASRREAGELFF
TRBJ1-2	-	few	TRBV11-2	TGTGCCAGCACCCTCGGGGGGTCTGGTGGCTACACCTTC	CASTLGGSGGYTF
TRBJ2-5	-	-	TRBV5-1	TGCGCCAGCAGCTTGGCCAATCACGGCCAAGAGACCCAGTACTTC	CASSLANHGQETQYF
TRBJ2-2	-	few	TRBV28	TGTGCCAGCAGGGGTGAGTCGGCGCTAGAGGCCGGGGAGCTGTTTTTT	CASRGESALEAGELFF
TRBJ1-1	-	-	TRBV10-3	TGTGCCATCGGGGAGGGGTCGGACACTGAAGCTTTCTTT	CAIGEGSDTEAFF
TRBJ2-7	TRBD2	few	TRBV6-8	TGTGCCAGCAGCCAGGGACTAGCGGGGGCTCAGACCTACGAGCAGTACTTC	CASSQGLAGAQTYEQYF
TRBJ2-7	TRBD1	-	TRBV7-2	TGTGCCAGCAGCCGCGGGCAGGGGGCTAATGGGCACGAGCAGTACTTC	CASSRGQGANGHEQYF
TRBJ2-5	-	-	TRBV11-3	TGTGCCAGCAGCGGTGCAGGTGTGGCGCGTGTTTCCCAGTACTTC	CASSGAGVARVSQYF
TRBJ2-7	-	-	TRBV5-4	TGTGCCAGCAGCTTGGCCCAGAGGGACGAGCAGTACTTC	CASSLAQRDEQYF
TRBJ2-7	-	-	TRBV7-3	TGTGCCAGCAGCCCAAGCGGATCCTACGAGCAGTACTTC	CASSPSGSYEQYF
TRBJ2-5	TRBD2	-	TRBV7-2	TGTGCCAGCAGCTTTACAGCGGGACAAGAGACCCAGTACTTC	CASSFTAGQETQYF
TRBJ2-1	TRBD2	-	TRBV6-5	TGTGCCAGCAGTTCTCGGCCGGGAGGACGCAATGAGCAGTTCTTC	CASSSRPGGRNEQFF
TRBJ1-4	-	-	TRBV28	TGTGCCAGCAGGGAAACAGGGAGTCCTAATGAAAAACTGTTTTTT	CASRETGSPNEKLFF
TRBJ2-5	TRBD2	-	TRBV6-5	TGTGCCAGCAGTTACGGACTAGCGGGGCAAGAGACCCAGTACTTC	CASSYGLAGQETQYF
TRBJ2-7	-	-	TRBV4-1	TGCGCCAGCAGCCAACAGCGGCTCACCTACGAGCAGTACTTC	CASSQQRLTYEQYF
TRBJ2-2	TRBD2	-	TRBV7-6	TGTGCCAGCAGCTTAGGCGGGAGCCCCGGGGAGCTGTTTTTT	CASSLGGSPGELFF
TRBJ1-2	TRBD1	few	TRBV7-3	TGTGCCAGCAGCTTAACGTCTGACAGGGCGGGCCGCGGCTACACCTTC	CASSLTSDRAGRGYTF
TRBJ2-7	TRBD2	-	TRBV6-5	TGTGCCAGCAGTAGGTCAGGGAGGGCCTACGAGCAGTACTTC	CASSRSGRAYEQYF
TRBJ2-1	TRBD2	-	TRBV9	TGTGCCAGCAGCGTCGGGACTAGCGGGAGGGGCTCCTACAATGAGCAGTTCTTC	CASSVGTSGRGSYNEQFF
TRBJ2-7	TRBD2	-	TRBV4-2	TGTGCCAGCAGCCAAGATCTAGCGGGGTCCTACGAGCAGTACTTC	CASSQDLAGSYEQYF
TRBJ1-1	-	-	TRBV7-8	TGTGCCAGCAGCTTAGATGGGAGCACTGAAGCTTTCTTT	CASSLDGSTEAFF
TRBJ2-2	TRBD1	-	TRBV2	TGTGCCAGCAGTGCGGACAGGCCGAACACCGGGGAGCTGTTTTTT	CASSADRPNTGELFF
TRBJ2-1	TRBD2	-	TRBV9	TGTGCCAGCAGCACCACGCCGGGACTAGCCCCTAGTGAGCAGTTCTTC	CASSTTPGLAPSEQFF
TRBJ2-7	TRBD2	-	TRBV10-1	TGCGCCAGCCCCGGACTAGCGGGGGCCTACGAGCAGTACTTC	CASPGLAGAYEQYF
TRBJ2-7	TRBD1	-	TRBV2	TGTGCCAGCGCCCCATGGGACAGGGACTCCTACGAGCAGTACTTC	CASAPWDRDSYEQYF
TRBJ2-3	TRBD2	-	TRBV6-1	TGTGCCAGCTCTGCGGGAGTGGTAGATACGCAGTATTTT	CASSAGVVDTQYF
TRBJ2-5	-	-	TRBV7-8	TGTGCCAGCAGCCCATTGGGGCTTGAAAAAGAGACCCAGTACTTC	CASSPLGLEKETQYF
TRBJ1-1	-	-	TRBV28	TGTGCCAGCAGTTTCCTCCGGTGGGGAGCAGCTGAAGCTTTCTTT	CASSFLRWGAAEAFF
TRBJ2-3	TRBD1	-	TRBV6-5	TGTGCCAGCGCGGGACAGGGGGCTTGGGATACGCAGTATTTT	CASAGQGAWDTQYF
TRBJ2-1	TRBD2	-	TRBV11-2	TGTGCCAGCAGCTTCGGGACTAGCTTCTACAATGAGCAGTTCTTC	CASSFGTSFYNEQFF
TRBJ2-7	-	once	TRBV7-9	TGTGCCAGCAGCTTAGGGAGAGCCCTTGTGAACGAGCAGTACTTC	CASSLGRALVNEQYF
TRBJ2-2	-	-	TRBV4-1	TGCGCCAGCAGCCAAACGACAGTGGAGAACACCGGGGAGCTGTTTTTT	CASSQTTVENTGELFF
TRBJ1-2	TRBD1	-	TRBV10-3	TGTGCCATCAGTTTCCGGGACAGGGAGGGTGATAACTATGGCTACACCTTC	CAISFRDREGDNYGYTF